These T cell receptor beta chains were read from a single sample in a study of blood T cell repertoires in COVID-19. Assay used: immunoSEQ multiplex PCR; TCRdb lists only in-frame clones, some missing. The data contain fewer than 350,000 clones, less than 90% of them singletons. The sequencing sample was made of peripheral blood. The receptor source for this set is a woman between 65 and 79 years old with COVID-19, enrolled during active disease. CDR3s include the opening cysteine and the closing phenylalanine or tryptophan. D genes are given only for firm matches. Part of the rows lack a size; the others show once, few, many or a class for expanded clones.

j_call clone_size d_call v_call cdr3_nt cdr3_aa
TRBJ1-1 few . TRBV28 TGTGCCAGCAGTTTAATCAGAGGGAGGACTGAAGCTTTCTTT CASSLIRGRTEAFF
TRBJ2-5 . . TRBV9 TGTGCCAGCAGCGTAGCAGGGTTGTCAGAGACCCAGTACTTC CASSVAGLSETQYF
TRBJ1-2 . . TRBV30 TGTGCCTGGAGGGCGGGGATAGGAGGCTACACCTTC CAWRAGIGGYTF
TRBJ2-7 . . TRBV15 TGTGCCACCCGGCGGAACCGGAGCCCCTACGAGCAGTACTTC CATRRNRSPYEQYF
TRBJ2-5 once . TRBV29-1 TGCAGCGTTGCATTTCGGGAGACCCAGTACTTC CSVAFRETQYF
TRBJ2-2 many TRBD2 TRBV28 TGTGCCAGCAGTTTGTGGGAACTAGCGGGGGGGCCCGGGGAGCTGTTTTTT CASSLWELAGGPGELFF
TRBJ1-2 . TRBD1 TRBV2 TGTGCCAGCATCCCCCAGGGACAGTACTATGGCTACACCTTC CASIPQGQYYGYTF
TRBJ2-2 once . TRBV5-1 TGCGCCAGCAGCACAGGAGAGAACACCGGGGAGCTGTTTTTT CASSTGENTGELFF
TRBJ2-7 . . TRBV27 TGTGCCAGCAGTTTAGGACGGGCGGGCGAGCAGTACTTC CASSLGRAGEQYF
TRBJ2-5 . . TRBV27 TGTGCCAGCAGACCAGGCTCTCAAGAGACCCAGTACTTC CASRPGSQETQYF
TRBJ2-7 . TRBD1 TRBV27 TGTGCCAGCAGGGTAGGACAGGTCGGAGGCTACGAGCAGTATTTC CASRVGQVGGYEQYF
TRBJ1-6 . . TRBV5-4 TGTGCCAGCAGCCCTGAAGGGACACCCCTTGTGCCCCTCCACTTT CASSPEGTPLVPLHF
TRBJ2-5 . TRBD1 TRBV19 TGTGCCAGTAGTATAGGGGCAGGGGGCCAAGAGACCCAGTACTTC CASSIGAGGQETQYF
TRBJ2-7 . . TRBV4-1 TGCGCCAGCAGCCAAGACCTCTCCTACGAGCAGTACTTC CASSQDLSYEQYF
TRBJ1-1 . TRBD1 TRBV19 TGTGCCAGCCTTGGACAGGGGGCGCACAGGCCCACTGAAGCTTTCTTT CASLGQGAHRPTEAFF
TRBJ1-1 once TRBD1 TRBV5-1 TGCGCCAGCAGCTTGGCCACAGGGGGTGGCACTGAAGCTTTCTTT CASSLATGGGTEAFF
TRBJ2-7 once . TRBV29-1 TGCAGCGCAACCTCCGGACCCGGAGGATACGAGCAGTACTTC CSATSGPGGYEQYF
TRBJ1-5 few . TRBV28 TGTGCCAGCAGTTTACGGGGGGCGGAACAGCCCCAGCATTTT CASSLRGAEQPQHF
TRBJ2-7 . TRBD1 TRBV18 TGTGCCAGCTCACTGGGACAGGGTGCCTACGAGCAGTACTTC CASSLGQGAYEQYF
TRBJ1-1 . . TRBV6-5 TGTGCCACCGGGGGGTTTCAACGTGAAGCTTTCTTT CATGGFQREAFF